This T cell receptor (beta chain) comes out of a study of tumor-infiltrating lymphocytes in oesophageal squamous cell carcinoma. MiXCR was run by TCRdb on the PCR reads, yielding one entry per CDR3 protein. The sample consists of roughly 12,000 distinct CDR3 sequences, roughly half of them appearing once. Looked up from germline, CDR1 is SGHAT and CDR2 is FQDESV (reference sequence). CDR3 length: 14 residues. The ends were cut back, 0 bases at V and 4 bases at J, with 9 bases in the middle. J is TRBJ2-5 and V is TRBV11-1; D possibly corresponds to TRBD2 (5 bases). The receptor comes from a male donor with esophageal squamous cell carcinoma. Source material: normal esophageal tissue next to the tumor. CDR3 DNA sequence: TGTGCCAGCAGCTTAGCGGGAGATGTAGAGACCCAGTACTTC. Protein product: CASSLAGDVETQYF.